Below are 9 T cell receptor beta chains sequenced from a single sample in a study of T cell responses to AZD1222 COVID-19 vaccine. Repertoires were generated with immunoSEQ multiplex PCR, while TCRdb's copy carries only in-frame clones and drops some. The table includes under 150,000 clones, 70% to 90% detected once. The specimen was peripheral blood, collected on day 0 of AZD1222 vaccination. The source of these receptors is an adult in good health.

The chain carries TRBV5-1 and TRBJ1-1; 8 bases are a match to TRBD1. Germline V gene data show CDR1 as SGHRS and CDR2 as YFSETQ. The ends lost 3 bases at V and 8 bases at J; junction bases unmatched: 6. The CDR3 is made up of 13 amino acids. The CDR3 coding sequence is TGCGCCAGCAGCTCAACAGGGGGATTGGAAGCTTTCTTT. Translated: CASSSTGGLEAFF.

This sequence joins TRBV5-1 and TRBJ2-7, with 11 bases fitting TRBD1. Germline V gene lookup returns CDR1 SGHRS and CDR2 YFSETQ. This CDR3 is 15 amino acids long. The ends lost 0 bases at V and 3 bases at J; junction bases unmatched: 2. CDR3 nucleotides: TGCGCCAGCAGCTTGGGCGGGACAGGGGGCTACGAGCAGTACTTC. Protein sequence: CASSLGGTGGYEQYF. The full variable domain, its missing parts supplied by reference TRBV5-1 and TRBJ2-7, is KAGVTQTPRYLIKTRGQQVTLSCSPISGHRSVSWYQQTPGQGLQFLFEYFSETQRNKGNFPGRFSGRQFSNSRSEMNVSTLELGDSALYLCASSLGGTGGYEQYFGPGTRLTVT.

The chain employs TRBV4-3 and TRBJ2-7, with TRBD1 matching 11 bases. J was trimmed by 2 bases and V by 4 bases; bases with no gene match: 1. The CDR3 is 14 amino acids. Per the germline V gene, CDR1 is LGHNA and CDR2 is YSLEER. The CDR3 sequence is CASSRGQGAYEQYF. CDR3 bases: TGCGCCAGCAGCCGGGGACAGGGGGCCTACGAGCAGTACTTC.

The rearrangement uses TRBV19 and TRBJ1-1; 7 positions match TRBD1. The CDR3 length is 13 residues. Germline V gives CDR1 LNHDA, CDR2 SQIVND (reference sequence). V trimming: 5 bases; J trimming: 5 bases; junction bases outside the gene matches: 5. Here the CDR3 reads CASSVSTGTEAFF. CDR3 nucleotide sequence: TGTGCCAGTAGTGTATCGACAGGGACTGAAGCTTTCTTT.

The chain carries TRBV5-1 and TRBJ1-4; unclear D gene. Germline CDR1 reads SGHRS; CDR2 reads YFSETQ. V was clipped by 0 bases and J by 4 bases, with 7 bases between them. The CDR3 loop spans 14 amino acids. The CDR3 is CASSLDSVNEKLFF. The CDR3 region has the DNA TGCGCCAGCAGCTTGGACAGCGTTAATGAAAAACTGTTTTTT.

This sequence joins TRBV6-5 and TRBJ1-1; no reliable D call. CDR1 MNHEY and CDR2 SVGAGI come from the germline V gene. There are 13 residues in the CDR3. Trimming removed 2 bases from V and 1 base from J, with 5 bases in between. This CDR3 reads CASSYTGNTEAFF. CDR3 DNA sequence: TGTGCCAGCAGTTACACGGGGAACACTGAAGCTTTCTTT.

This clone appeared once. The chain recombines TRBV6-1 with TRBJ2-4; D possibly corresponds to TRBD1 (5 bases). With 4 bases removed from V and 0 bases from J, the gap between germline ends came to 10 bases. CDR3 length: 15 residues. Looked up from germline, CDR1 is MNHNS and CDR2 is SASEGT. The CDR3 coding sequence is TGTGCCAGCAGTGTCGGACAACTAGCCAAAAACATTCAGTACTTC. It specifies CASSVGQLAKNIQYF.

The rearrangement joins TRBV7-3 to TRBJ1-2; 12 positions match TRBD1. This CDR3 contains 16 residues. The V segment lost 1 base and the J segment 7 bases; nucleotides outside the gene matches: 7. Germline V CDR1 and CDR2: SGHTA, FQGTGA. The CDR3 reads CASSLSPGQGAAGYTF. CDR3 sequence (DNA): TGTGCCAGCAGCTTAAGTCCGGGACAGGGGGCTGCTGGCTACACCTTC.

The V and J genes are TRBV19 and TRBJ2-7, with D uncertain. The CDR3 length is 12 residues. The V gene lost 6 bases and the J gene lost 2 bases, with 8 bases spanning the gap. The germline V gene has CDR1 LNHDA and CDR2 SQIVND (reference sequence). CDR3: CASRNGPYEQYF. CDR3 in DNA: TGTGCCAGTAGAAACGGACCCTACGAGCAGTACTTC.